Listed here are 4 T cell receptor beta chains from one sample, sequenced in a study of cytomegalovirus exposure and HLA in healthy donors. Method: immunoSEQ multiplex PCR; TCRdb's copy keeps in-frame clones and lacks some. The repertoire holds some 150,000 clones, with about 89% as singletons. Sequenced sample: PBMCs. The receptors shown here come from a woman aged 18-29 years in good health and CMV-seropositive.

This clone has a handful of counts. This chain links TRBV27 with TRBJ1-2, with 7 bases aligning to TRBD1. The ends lost 0 bases at V and 6 bases at J; junction bases unmatched: 7. This CDR3 spans 15 amino acids. Germline V gene data show CDR1 as MNHEY and CDR2 as SMNVEV (reference sequence). CDR3 coding DNA: TGTGCCAGCAGTTTATCTGTCCCACAGGGGAATGGCTACACCTTC. Its translation: CASSLSVPQGNGYTF.

The J gene is TRBJ2-2, the V gene TRBV2; the match to TRBD2 covers 11 bases. J lost 4 bases, V lost 7 bases, and 8 bases had no gene match. The CDR3 sequence is 16 residues long. Germline V gives CDR1 SNHLY, CDR2 FYNNEI. For the CDR3, the DNA is TGTGCCAGCACTCAGATAGCGGGAGGGGTCACCGGGGAGCTGTTTTTT. Amino acid sequence: CASTQIAGGVTGELFF.

The J gene is TRBJ2-5, the V gene TRBV13; weak D call: TRBD1 (5 bases). The CDR3 sequence is 14 residues long. The V gene lost 5 bases and the J gene lost 2 bases, with 12 bases spanning the gap. Looked up from germline, CDR1 is PRHDT and CDR2 is FYEKMQ (reference sequence). CDR3 DNA sequence: TGTGCCAGCAGCGGCAGGGCACAACAAGAGACCCAGTACTTC. It translates to CASSGRAQQETQYF.

The chain carries TRBV7-2 and TRBJ2-7, with TRBD2 matching 9 bases. CDR3 length: 16 residues. The junction had 16 bases not matched to a gene; V was cut back by 6 bases and J by 7 bases. Germline values: CDR1 SGHTA, CDR2 FQGNSA. The CDR3 sequence: CASSSRSGSGIWEQYF. The CDR3 DNA reads as TGTGCCAGCAGTTCCCGTAGCGGGAGTGGGATTTGGGAGCAGTACTTC.